This T cell receptor (beta chain) was recovered during a study of blood T cell repertoires in COVID-19. Individuals in the exposed group had encountered a COVID-19 case within 2 weeks preceding study entry. CDR1 is LNHNV, CDR2 YYDKDF, per germline (reference sequence). V was shortened by 4 bases and J by 5 bases, with 14 bases between the two germline ends. This CDR3 spans 14 amino acids. As processed by the authors: Reference gene primer amplification yielded estimated nucleated cell counts. Some clones are missing from TCRdb's copy, which holds only in-frame ones; the method was immunoSEQ multiplex PCR. V, J and clone size are those of that table, while D and trimming were read from the DNA. The data contain under 300,000 clones, roughly 85% of them singletons.

The V gene is TRBV15, the J gene TRBJ1-1; possible D gene TRBD1, 5 bases. The sequencing sample was made of PBMCs or T cells enriched from blood (not recorded which). This receptor was identified in a woman in her 50s who had been exposed to COVID-19. Here the CDR3 DNA reads TGTGCCACCAGCATGGTCGGGGAGGGGACTGAAGCTTTCTTT. Translated: CATSMVGEGTEAFF.